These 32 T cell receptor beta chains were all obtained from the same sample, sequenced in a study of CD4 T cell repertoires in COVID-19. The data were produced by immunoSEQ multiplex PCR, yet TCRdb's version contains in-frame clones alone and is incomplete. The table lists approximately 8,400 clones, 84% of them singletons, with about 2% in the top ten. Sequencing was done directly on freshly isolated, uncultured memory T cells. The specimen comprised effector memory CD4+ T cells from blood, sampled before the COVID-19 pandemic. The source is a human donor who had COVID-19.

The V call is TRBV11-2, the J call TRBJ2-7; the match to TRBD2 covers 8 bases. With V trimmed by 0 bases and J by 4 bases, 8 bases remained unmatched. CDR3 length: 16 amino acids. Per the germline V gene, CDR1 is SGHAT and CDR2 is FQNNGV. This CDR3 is CASSLDRAGAGYEQYF. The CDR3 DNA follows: TGTGCCAGCAGCTTAGATCGAGCGGGAGCTGGATACGAGCAGTACTTC.

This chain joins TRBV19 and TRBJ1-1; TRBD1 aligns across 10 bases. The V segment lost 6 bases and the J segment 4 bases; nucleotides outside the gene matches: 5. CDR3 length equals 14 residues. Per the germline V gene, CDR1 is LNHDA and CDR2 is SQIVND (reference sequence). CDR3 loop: CASSLTGGGTEAFF. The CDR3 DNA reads TGTGCCAGTAGCCTGACAGGGGGCGGCACTGAAGCTTTCTTT.

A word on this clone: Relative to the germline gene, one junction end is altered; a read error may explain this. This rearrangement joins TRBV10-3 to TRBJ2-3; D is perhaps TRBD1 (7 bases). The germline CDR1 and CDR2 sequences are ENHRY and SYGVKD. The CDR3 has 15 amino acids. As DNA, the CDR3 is TGTACCATCAGTGAACGCGGGACAGAGACAGATACGCAGTATTTT. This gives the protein CTISERGTETDTQYF.

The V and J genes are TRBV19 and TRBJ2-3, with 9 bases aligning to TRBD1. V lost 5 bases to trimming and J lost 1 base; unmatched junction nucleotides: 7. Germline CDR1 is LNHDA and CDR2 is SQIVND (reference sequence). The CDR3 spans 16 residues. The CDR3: CASSPRTGAGTDTQYF. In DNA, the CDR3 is TGTGCCAGTAGTCCTCGGACAGGGGCAGGCACAGATACGCAGTATTTT. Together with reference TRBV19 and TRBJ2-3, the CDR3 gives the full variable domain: DGGITQSPKYLFRKEGQNVTLSCEQNLNHDAMYWYRQDPGQGLRLIYYSQIVNDFQKGDIAEGYSVSREKKESFPLTVTSAQKNPTAFYLCASSPRTGAGTDTQYFGPGTRLTVL.

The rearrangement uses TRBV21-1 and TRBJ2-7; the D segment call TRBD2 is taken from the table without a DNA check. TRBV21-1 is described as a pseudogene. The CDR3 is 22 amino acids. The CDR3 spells CASSKGMAGRMVEIYLAYEQYF. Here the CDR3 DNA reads TGTGCCAGCAGCAAAGGGATGGCAGGGAGGATGGTCGAGATTTATTTAGCCTACGAGCAGTACTTC.

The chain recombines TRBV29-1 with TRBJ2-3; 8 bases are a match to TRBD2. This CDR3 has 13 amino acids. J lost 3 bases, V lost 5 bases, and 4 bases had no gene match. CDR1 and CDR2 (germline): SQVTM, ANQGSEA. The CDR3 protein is CSVSRGGTDTQYF. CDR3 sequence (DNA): TGCAGCGTTTCCCGGGGGGGTACAGATACGCAGTATTTT.

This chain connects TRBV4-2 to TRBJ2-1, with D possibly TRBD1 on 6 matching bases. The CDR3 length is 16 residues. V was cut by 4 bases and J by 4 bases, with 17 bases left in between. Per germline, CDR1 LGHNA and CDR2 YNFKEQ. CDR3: CASSPDERGSYNEQFF. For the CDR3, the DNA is TGTGCCAGCAGCCCAGATGAGAGGGGGTCGTACAATGAGCAGTTCTTC.

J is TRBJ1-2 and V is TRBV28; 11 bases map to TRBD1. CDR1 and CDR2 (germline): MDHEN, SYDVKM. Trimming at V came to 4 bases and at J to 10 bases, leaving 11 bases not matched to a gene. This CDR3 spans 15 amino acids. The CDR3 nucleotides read TGTGCCAGCAGTTCCGGGACAGGGGGGAATGGGGTCTACACCTTC. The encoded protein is CASSSGTGGNGVYTF.

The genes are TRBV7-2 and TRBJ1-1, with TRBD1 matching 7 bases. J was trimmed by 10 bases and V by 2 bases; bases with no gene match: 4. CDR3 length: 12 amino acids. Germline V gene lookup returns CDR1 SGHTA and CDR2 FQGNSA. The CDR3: CASSLRSGGAFF. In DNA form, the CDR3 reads TGTGCCAGCAGCTTACGGTCAGGGGGAGCTTTCTTT.

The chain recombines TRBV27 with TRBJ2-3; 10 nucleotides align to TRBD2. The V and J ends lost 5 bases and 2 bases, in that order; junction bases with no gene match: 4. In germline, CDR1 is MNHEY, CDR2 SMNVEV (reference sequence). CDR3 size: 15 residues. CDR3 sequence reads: CASSPGLADTDTQYF. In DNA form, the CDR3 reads TGTGCCAGCAGTCCCGGACTAGCGGACACAGATACGCAGTATTTT.

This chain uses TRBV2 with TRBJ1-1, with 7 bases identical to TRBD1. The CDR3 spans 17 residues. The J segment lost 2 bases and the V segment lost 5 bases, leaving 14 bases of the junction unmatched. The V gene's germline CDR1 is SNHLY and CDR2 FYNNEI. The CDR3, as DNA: TGTGCCAGCAGTCCCCCGGGACAGACCCAATTTAACACTGAAGCTTTCTTT. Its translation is CASSPPGQTQFNTEAFF.

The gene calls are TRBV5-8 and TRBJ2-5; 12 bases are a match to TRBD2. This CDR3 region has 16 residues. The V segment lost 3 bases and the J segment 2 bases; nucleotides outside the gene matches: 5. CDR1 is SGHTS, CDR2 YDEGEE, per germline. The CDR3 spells CASSSGLAGLQETQYF. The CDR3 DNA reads TGTGCCAGCAGCTCCGGACTAGCGGGATTACAAGAGACCCAGTACTTC.

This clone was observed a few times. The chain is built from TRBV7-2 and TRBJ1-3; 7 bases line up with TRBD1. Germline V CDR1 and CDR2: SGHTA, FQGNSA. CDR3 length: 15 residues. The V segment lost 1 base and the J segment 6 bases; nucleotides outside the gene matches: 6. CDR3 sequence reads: CASSLDRGEENTIYF. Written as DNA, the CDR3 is TGTGCCAGCAGCTTAGACAGGGGAGAGGAAAACACCATATATTTT. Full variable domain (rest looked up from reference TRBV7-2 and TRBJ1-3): GAGVSQSPSNKVTEKGKDVELRCDPISGHTALYWYRQSLGQGLEFLIYFQGNSAPDKSGLPSDRFSAERTGGSVSTLTIQRTQQEDSAVYLCASSLDRGEENTIYFGEGSWLTVV.

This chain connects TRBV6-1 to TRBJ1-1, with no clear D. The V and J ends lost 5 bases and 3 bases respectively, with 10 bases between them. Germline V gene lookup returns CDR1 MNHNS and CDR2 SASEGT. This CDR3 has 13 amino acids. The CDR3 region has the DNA TGTGCCAGCAGTACCCGGGTGGACACTGAAGCTTTCTTT. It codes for CASSTRVDTEAFF.

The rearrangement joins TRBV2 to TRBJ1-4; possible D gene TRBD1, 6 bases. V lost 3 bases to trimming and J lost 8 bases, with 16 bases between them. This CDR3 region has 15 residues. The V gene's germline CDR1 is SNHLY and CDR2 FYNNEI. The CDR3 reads CASSEEAAGQEKLFF. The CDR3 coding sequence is TGTGCCAGCAGTGAGGAGGCAGCGGGACAAGAAAAACTGTTTTTT. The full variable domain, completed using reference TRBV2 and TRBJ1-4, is EPEVTQTPSHQVTQMGQEVILRCVPISNHLYFYWYRQILGQKVEFLVSFYNNEISEKSEIFDDQFSVERPDGSNFTLKIRSTKLEDSAMYFCASSEEAAGQEKLFFGSGTQLSVL.

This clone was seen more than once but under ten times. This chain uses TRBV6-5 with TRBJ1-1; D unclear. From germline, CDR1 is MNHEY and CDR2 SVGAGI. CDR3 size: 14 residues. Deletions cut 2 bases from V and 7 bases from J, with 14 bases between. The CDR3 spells CASSYRGAGIEAFF. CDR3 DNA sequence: TGTGCCAGCAGTTACCGGGGTGCTGGGATTGAAGCTTTCTTT.

CDR3 loop: CASSAGQGDRSPLHF. Here the CDR3 DNA reads TGTGCCAGCAGCGCGGGACAGGGGGACCGTTCACCCCTCCACTTT. The gene calls are TRBV9 and TRBJ1-6, with TRBD1 matching over 11 bases. Germline V gene lookup returns CDR1 SGDLS and CDR2 YYNGEE. Unmatched junction bases numbered 5, after V lost 3 bases and J lost 9 bases. The CDR3 length is 15 residues.

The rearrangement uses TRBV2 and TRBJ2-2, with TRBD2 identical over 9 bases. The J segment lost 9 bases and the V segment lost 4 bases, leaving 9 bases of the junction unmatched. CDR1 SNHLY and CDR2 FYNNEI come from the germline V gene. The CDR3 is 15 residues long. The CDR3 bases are TGTGCCAGCAGTGTCGGCGGGGGGGCTGGACGGGAGCTGTTTTTT. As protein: CASSVGGGAGRELFF.

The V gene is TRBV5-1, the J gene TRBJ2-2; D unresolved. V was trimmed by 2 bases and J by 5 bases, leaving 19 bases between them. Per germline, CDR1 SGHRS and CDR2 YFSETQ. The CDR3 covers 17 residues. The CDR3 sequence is CASSFATTGKTTGELFF. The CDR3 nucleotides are TGCGCCAGCAGCTTCGCGACAACCGGCAAGACGACCGGGGAGCTGTTTTTT.

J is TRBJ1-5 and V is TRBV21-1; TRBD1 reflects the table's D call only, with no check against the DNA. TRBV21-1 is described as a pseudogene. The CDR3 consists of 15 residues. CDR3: CASSSYRGRNQPQHF. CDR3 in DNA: TGTGCCAGCAGCAGTTACAGGGGCAGGAATCAGCCCCAGCATTTT.

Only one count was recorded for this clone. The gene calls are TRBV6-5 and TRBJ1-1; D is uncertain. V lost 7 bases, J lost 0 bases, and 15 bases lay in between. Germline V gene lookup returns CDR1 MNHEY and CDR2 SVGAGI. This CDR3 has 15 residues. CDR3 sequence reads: CASISRSGMNTEAFF. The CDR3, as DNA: TGTGCCAGCATATCCCGTAGCGGTATGAACACTGAAGCTTTCTTT.

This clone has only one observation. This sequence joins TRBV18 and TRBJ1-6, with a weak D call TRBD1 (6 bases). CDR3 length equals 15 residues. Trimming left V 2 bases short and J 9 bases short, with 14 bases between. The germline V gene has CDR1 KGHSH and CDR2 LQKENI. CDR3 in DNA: TGTGCCAGCTCACCAGGGCAGGGGTACTCTTCACCCCTCCACTTT. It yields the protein CASSPGQGYSSPLHF.

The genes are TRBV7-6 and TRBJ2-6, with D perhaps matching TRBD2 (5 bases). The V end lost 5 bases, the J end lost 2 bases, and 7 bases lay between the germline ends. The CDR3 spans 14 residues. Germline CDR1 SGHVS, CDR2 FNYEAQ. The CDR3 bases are TGTGCCAGCAGCCAAGCGGCTGGGGCCAACGTCCTGACTTTC. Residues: CASSQAAGANVLTF.

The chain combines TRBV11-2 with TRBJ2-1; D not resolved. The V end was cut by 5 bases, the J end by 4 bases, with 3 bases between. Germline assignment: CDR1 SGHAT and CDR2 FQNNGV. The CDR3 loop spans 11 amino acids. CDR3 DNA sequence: TGTGCCAGCAGCACTTACAATGAGCAGTTCTTC. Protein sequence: CASSTYNEQFF.

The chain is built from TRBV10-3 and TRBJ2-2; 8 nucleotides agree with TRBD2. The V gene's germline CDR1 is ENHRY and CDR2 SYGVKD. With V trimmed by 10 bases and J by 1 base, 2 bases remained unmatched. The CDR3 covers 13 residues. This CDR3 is CATSGGNTGELFF. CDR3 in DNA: TGTGCCACCAGCGGGGGGAACACCGGGGAGCTGTTTTTT.

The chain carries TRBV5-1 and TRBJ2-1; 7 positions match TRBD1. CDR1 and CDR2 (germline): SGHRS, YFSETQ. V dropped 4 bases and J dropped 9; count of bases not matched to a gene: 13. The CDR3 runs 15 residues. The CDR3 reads CASSTGQPPEAEQFF. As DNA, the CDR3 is TGCGCCAGCAGCACGGGACAGCCTCCCGAAGCTGAGCAGTTCTTC. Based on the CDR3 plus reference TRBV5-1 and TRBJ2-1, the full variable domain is KAGVTQTPRYLIKTRGQQVTLSCSPISGHRSVSWYQQTPGQGLQFLFEYFSETQRNKGNFPGRFSGRQFSNSRSEMNVSTLELGDSALYLCASSTGQPPEAEQFFGPGTRLTVL.

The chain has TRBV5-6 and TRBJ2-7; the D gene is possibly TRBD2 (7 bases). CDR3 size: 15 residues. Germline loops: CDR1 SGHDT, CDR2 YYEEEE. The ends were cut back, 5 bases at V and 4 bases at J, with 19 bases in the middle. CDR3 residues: CASSPGGGGLYEQYF. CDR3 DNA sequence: TGTGCCAGCAGTCCGGGGGGCGGGGGCCTATACGAGCAGTACTTC.

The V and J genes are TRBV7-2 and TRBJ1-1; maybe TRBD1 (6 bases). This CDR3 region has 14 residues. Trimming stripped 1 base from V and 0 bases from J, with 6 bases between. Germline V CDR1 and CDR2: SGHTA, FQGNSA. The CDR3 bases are TGTGCCAGCAGCTTAGACAGGGTGAACACTGAAGCTTTCTTT. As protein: CASSLDRVNTEAFF. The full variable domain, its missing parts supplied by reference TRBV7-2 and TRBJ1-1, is GAGVSQSPSNKVTEKGKDVELRCDPISGHTALYWYRQSLGQGLEFLIYFQGNSAPDKSGLPSDRFSAERTGGSVSTLTIQRTQQEDSAVYLCASSLDRVNTEAFFGQGTRLTVV.

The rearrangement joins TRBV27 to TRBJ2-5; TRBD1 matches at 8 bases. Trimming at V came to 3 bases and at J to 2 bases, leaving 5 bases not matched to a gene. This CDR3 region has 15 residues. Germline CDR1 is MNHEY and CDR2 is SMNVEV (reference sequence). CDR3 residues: CASSLRRGHQETQYF. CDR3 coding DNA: TGTGCCAGCAGTTTGCGCAGGGGGCATCAAGAGACCCAGTACTTC.

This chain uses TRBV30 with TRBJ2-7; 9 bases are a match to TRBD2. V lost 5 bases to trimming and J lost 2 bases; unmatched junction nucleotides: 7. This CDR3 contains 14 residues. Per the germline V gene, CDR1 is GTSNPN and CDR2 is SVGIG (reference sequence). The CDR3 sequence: CAWSLREGTYEQYF. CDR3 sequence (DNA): TGTGCCTGGTCTTTGCGGGAGGGAACCTACGAGCAGTACTTC.

The CDR3 bases are TGTGCCAGCAGCTTGGGGACAGGGGCTGGAAACACCATATATTTT. Encoded protein: CASSLGTGAGNTIYF. The V gene is TRBV5-6, the J gene TRBJ1-3; 9 bases match TRBD1. Germline CDR1 SGHDT, CDR2 YYEEEE. The CDR3 contains 15 residues. V trimming: 0 bases; J trimming: 2 bases; junction bases outside the gene matches: 0.

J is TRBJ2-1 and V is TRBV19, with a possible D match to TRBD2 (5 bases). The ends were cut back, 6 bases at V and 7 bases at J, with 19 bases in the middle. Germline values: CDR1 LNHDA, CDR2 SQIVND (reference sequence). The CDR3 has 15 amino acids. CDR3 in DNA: TGTGCCAGTAGCCCTACTAGGAGTGTTTTTAATGAGCAGTTCTTC. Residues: CASSPTRSVFNEQFF. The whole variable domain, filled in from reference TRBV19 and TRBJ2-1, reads DGGITQSPKYLFRKEGQNVTLSCEQNLNHDAMYWYRQDPGQGLRLIYYSQIVNDFQKGDIAEGYSVSREKKESFPLTVTSAQKNPTAFYLCASSPTRSVFNEQFFGPGTRLTVL.